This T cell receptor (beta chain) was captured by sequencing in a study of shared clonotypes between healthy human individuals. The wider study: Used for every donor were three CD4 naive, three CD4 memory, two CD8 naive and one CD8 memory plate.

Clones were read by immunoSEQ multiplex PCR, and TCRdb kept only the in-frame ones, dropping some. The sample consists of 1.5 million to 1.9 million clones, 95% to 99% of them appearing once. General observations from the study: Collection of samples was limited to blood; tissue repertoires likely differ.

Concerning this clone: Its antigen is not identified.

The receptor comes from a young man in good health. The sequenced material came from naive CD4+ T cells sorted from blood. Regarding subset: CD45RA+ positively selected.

The CDR3 reads CASSQELRNTGELFF. CDR3 sequence (DNA): TGTGCCAGCAGCCAAGAACTGCGGAACACCGGGGAGCTGTTTTTT. The chain combines TRBV14 with TRBJ2-2, with D hard to call. This CDR3 comprises 15 residues. CDR1 is SGHDN and CDR2 is FVKESK in the germline V gene. The V gene lost 0 bases and the J gene lost 1 base, with 6 bases spanning the gap.